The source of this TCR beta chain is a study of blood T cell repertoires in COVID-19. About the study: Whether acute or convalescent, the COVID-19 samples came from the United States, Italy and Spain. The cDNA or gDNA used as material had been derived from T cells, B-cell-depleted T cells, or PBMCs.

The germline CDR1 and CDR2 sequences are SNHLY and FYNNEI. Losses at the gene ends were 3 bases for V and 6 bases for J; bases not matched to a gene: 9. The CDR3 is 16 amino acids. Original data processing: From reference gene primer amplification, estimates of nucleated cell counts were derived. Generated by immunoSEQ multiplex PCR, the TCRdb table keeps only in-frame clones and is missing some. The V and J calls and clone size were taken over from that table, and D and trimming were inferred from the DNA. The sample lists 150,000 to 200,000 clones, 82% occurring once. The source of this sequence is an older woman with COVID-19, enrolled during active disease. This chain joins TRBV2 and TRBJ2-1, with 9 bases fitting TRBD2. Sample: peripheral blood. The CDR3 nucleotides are TGTGCCAGCAGTGAGTTACGGACTAGCGTGGTCAATGAGCAGTTCTTC. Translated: CASSELRTSVVNEQFF.